This T cell receptor (beta chain) was captured in a study of cytomegalovirus exposure and HLA in healthy donors. At the level of the study: Out of approximately 170 million T cells, an earlier analysis found roughly 110 million unique TCR beta sequences in total.

About this clone: What it recognizes is unknown.

PCR involved 60 Vbeta and 13 Jbeta primers. Sequencing was performed with immunoSEQ multiplex PCR; in TCRdb, only in-frame clones are kept and a portion is missing. The sample lists roughly 150,000 clones, 80% to 90% occurring once. Study-wide findings and caveats: Presence/absence analyses rested on an assumption that sequencing depth was roughly uniform across donors. Specificity of a few CMV-associated chains for CMV antigens was verified in vitro.

The V gene's germline CDR1 is MNHNY and CDR2 SVGAGI (reference sequence). The CDR3 runs to 13 residues. Trimming cost V 7 bases and J 11 bases, with 20 bases left between them. Everyone who donated was a healthy bone marrow donor. This clonotype was sampled from a woman aged 18-29 years in good health and CMV-seronegative. Sample: PBMCs. The chain combines TRBV6-6 with TRBJ1-1, with a possible D match to TRBD1 (5 bases). The CDR3 loop is CASIPTPGTFAFF. The CDR3 bases are TGTGCCAGCATCCCTACCCCTGGGACTTTTGCTTTCTTT.